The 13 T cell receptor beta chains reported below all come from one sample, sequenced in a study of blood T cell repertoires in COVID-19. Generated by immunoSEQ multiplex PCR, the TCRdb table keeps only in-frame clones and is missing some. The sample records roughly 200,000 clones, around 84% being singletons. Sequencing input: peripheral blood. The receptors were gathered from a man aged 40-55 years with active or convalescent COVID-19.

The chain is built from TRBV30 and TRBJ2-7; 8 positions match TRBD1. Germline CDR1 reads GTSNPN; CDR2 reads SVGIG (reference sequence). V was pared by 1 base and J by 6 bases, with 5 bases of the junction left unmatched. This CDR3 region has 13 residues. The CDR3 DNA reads TGTGCCTGGAGTGGAAGGACAGGGAGCGAGCAGTACTTC. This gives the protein CAWSGRTGSEQYF.

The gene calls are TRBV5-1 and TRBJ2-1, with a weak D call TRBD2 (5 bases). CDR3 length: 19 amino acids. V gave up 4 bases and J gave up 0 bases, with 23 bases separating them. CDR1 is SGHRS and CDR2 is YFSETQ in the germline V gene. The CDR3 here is CASSPRRAKVSGSYNEQFF. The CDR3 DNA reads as TGCGCCAGCAGCCCACGGCGCGCGAAAGTGAGCGGCTCCTACAATGAGCAGTTCTTC.

The CDR3 loop reads CASSLSTGGAYGYTF. The CDR3 DNA reads TGTGCCAGCAGCTTAAGTACAGGGGGCGCATATGGCTACACCTTC. V usage is TRBV7-3 and J usage is TRBJ1-2; 9 bases line up with TRBD1. The V and J ends lost 1 base and 5 bases, in that order; junction bases with no gene match: 5. The CDR3 is 15 amino acids. Germline CDR1 is SGHTA and CDR2 is FQGTGA. The complete variable domain, with remaining parts taken from reference TRBV7-3 and TRBJ1-2, reads GAGVSQTPSNKVTEKGKYVELRCDPISGHTALYWYRQSLGQGPEFLIYFQGTGAADDSGLPNDRFFAVRPEGSVSTLKIQRTERGDSAVYLCASSLSTGGAYGYTFGSGTRLTVV.

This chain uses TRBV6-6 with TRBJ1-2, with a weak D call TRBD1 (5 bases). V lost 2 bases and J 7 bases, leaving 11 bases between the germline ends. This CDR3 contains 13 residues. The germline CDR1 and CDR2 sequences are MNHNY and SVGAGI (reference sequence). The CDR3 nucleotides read TGTGCCAGCAGTTACGGCCCAGGGTCTGGCTACACCTTC. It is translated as CASSYGPGSGYTF.

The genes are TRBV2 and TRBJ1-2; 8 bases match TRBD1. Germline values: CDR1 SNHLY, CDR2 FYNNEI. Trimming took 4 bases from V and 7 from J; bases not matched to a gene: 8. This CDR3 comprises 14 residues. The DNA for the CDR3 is TGTGCCAGCAGTGCCGGGACAGGTCTTGGTGGCTACACCTTC. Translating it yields CASSAGTGLGGYTF.

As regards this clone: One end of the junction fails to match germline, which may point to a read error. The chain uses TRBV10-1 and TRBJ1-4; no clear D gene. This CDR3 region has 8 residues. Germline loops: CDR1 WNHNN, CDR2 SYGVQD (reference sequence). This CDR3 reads CASTRLSF. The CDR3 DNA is TGCGCCAGCACCCGCCTCAGTTTT.

The CDR3 is CASSDSSYEQYF. CDR3 sequence (DNA): TGTGCCAGCAGTGACAGTTCCTACGAGCAGTACTTC. The rearrangement joins TRBV6-1 to TRBJ2-7; D is unresolved. The ends were cut back, 3 bases at V and 1 base at J, with 4 bases in the middle. The CDR3 consists of 12 residues. Germline-derived CDR1 and CDR2 are MNHNS and SASEGT.

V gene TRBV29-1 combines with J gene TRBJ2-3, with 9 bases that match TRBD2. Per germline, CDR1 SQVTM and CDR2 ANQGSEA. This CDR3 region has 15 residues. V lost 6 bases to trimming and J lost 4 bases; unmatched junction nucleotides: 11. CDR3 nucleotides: TGCAGCGTCGCGGAGGCGGGGGGGCCCCCAGATACGCAGTATTTT. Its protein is CSVAEAGGPPDTQYF.

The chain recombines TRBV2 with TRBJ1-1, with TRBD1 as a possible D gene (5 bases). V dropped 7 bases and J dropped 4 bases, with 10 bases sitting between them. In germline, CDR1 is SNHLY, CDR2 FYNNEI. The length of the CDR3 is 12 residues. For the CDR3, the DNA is TGTGCCAGCAAGACAGATTTCACTGAAGCTTTCTTT. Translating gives CASKTDFTEAFF.

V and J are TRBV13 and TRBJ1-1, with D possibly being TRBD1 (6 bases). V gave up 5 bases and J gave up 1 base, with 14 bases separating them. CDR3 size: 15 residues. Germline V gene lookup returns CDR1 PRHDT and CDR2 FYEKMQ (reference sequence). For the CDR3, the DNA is TGTGCCAGCAGCCAAAATGGGGGCAGGAACACTGAAGCTTTCTTT. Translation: CASSQNGGRNTEAFF.

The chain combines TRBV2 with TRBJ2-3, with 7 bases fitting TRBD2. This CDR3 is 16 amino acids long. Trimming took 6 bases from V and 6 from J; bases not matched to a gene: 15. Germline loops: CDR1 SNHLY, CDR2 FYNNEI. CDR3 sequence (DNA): TGTGCCAGCAGGGCCCGGTTGGTGGGGGGGACTGATACGCAGTATTTT. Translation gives CASRARLVGGTDTQYF.

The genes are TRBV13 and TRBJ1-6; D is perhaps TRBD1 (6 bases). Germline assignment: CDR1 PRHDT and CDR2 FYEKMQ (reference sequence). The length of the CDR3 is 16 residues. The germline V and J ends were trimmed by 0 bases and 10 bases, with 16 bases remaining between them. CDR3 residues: CASSLGITGPRSPLHF. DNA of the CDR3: TGTGCCAGCAGCTTAGGCATCACAGGGCCCAGGTCACCCCTCCACTTT.

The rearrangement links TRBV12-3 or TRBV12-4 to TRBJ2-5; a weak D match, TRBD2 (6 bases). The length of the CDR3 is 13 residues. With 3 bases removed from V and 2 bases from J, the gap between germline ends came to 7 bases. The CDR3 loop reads CASSFRGQETQYF. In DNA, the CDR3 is TGTGCCAGCAGTTTCCGGGGGCAAGAGACCCAGTACTTC.